This T cell receptor (beta chain) was identified during a study of cytotoxic CD8 clonotypes in ibrutinib-treated CLL. Overall study context: Mean per-sample yields comprised around 260,000 productive templates and fewer than 95,000 productive rearrangements.

Germline CDR1 is GTSNPN and CDR2 is SVGIG (reference sequence). The CDR3 sequence is 15 residues long. Trimming took off 0 bases at V and 5 bases at J, with 14 bases between the two ends. The data were produced by immunoSEQ multiplex PCR, yet TCRdb's version contains in-frame clones alone and is incomplete. The repertoire includes around 310,000 clones, 80% of them detected once, and 5.5% to 8% sits in the top ten. The TCR was taken from a human donor with chronic lymphocytic leukemia. The rearrangement uses TRBV30 and TRBJ2-1; D perhaps matches TRBD1 (6 bases). The sample here was PBMCs, taken before ibrutinib treatment. The DNA of the CDR3 is TGTGCCTGGAGTGTACAGGGTCTGGCCGACAATGAGCAGTTCTTC. This sequence encodes CAWSVQGLADNEQFF.